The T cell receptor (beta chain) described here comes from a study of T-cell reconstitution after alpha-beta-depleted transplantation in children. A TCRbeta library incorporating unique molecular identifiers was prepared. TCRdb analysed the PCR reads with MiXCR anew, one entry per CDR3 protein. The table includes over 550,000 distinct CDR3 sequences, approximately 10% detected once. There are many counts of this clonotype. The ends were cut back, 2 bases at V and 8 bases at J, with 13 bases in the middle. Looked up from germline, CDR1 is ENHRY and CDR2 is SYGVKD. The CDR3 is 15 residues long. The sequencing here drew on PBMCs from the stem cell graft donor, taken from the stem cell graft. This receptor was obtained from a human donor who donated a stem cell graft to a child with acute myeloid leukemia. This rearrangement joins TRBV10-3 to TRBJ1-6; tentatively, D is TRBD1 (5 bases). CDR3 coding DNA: TGTGCCATCAGTGAGCGGCAGGGTCAGGATTCACCCCTCCACTTT. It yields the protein CAISERQGQDSPLHF.